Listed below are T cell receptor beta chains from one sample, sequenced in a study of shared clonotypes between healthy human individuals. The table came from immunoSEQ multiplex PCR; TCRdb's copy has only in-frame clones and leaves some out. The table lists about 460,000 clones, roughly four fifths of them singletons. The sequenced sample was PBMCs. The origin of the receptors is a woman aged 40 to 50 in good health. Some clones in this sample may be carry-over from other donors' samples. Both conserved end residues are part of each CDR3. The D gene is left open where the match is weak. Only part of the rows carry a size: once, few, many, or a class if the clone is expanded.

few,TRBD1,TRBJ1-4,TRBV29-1,CSAEQGAGEKLFF,TGCAGCGCTGAGCAGGGGGCAGGGGAAAAACTGTTTTTT
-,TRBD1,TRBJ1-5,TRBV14,CASSQDGTGGGNQPQHF,TGTGCCAGCAGCCAAGACGGGACAGGGGGAGGGAATCAGCCCCAGCATTTT
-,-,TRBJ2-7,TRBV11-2,CASSLETGENYEQYF,TGTGCCAGCAGCTTAGAGACTGGGGAGAACTACGAGCAGTACTTC
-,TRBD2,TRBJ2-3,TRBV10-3,CAISDGLAGSTDTQYF,TGTGCCATCAGTGACGGACTAGCGGGATCCACAGATACGCAGTATTTT
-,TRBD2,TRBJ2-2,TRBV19,CASSSQRDRGTGELFF,TGTGCCAGTAGCTCGCAGCGGGACCGCGGCACCGGGGAGCTGTTTTTT
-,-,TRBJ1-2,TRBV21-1,CASRGPGGWSKPEHYGYTF,TGTGCCAGCAGGGGTCCAGGGGGTTGGTCGAAACCCGAGCACTATGGCTACACCTTC
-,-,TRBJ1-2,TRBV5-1,CASSFAGDGYTF,TGCGCCAGCAGCTTTGCGGGAGATGGCTACACCTTC
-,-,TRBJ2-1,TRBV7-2,CASSSLGEQFF,TGTGCCAGCAGCTCCCTCGGTGAGCAGTTCTTC
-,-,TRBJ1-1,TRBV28,CASSPHRDKNTEAFF,TGTGCCAGCAGTCCCCACCGGGACAAGAACACTGAAGCTTTCTTT
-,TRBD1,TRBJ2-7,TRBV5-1,CASGQGASEAYEQYF,TGCGCCAGCGGGCAGGGGGCTTCCGAGGCCTACGAGCAGTACTTC
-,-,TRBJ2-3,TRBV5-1,CASSWTDSTDTQYF,TGCGCCAGCAGCTGGACCGACAGCACAGATACGCAGTATTTT
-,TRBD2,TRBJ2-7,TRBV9,CASSVEGTSVPYEQYF,TGTGCCAGCAGCGTAGAGGGGACTAGCGTACCCTACGAGCAGTACTTC
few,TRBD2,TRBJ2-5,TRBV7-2,CASRTGLAGVETQYF,TGTGCCAGCAGAACGGGACTAGCGGGAGTTGAGACCCAGTACTTC
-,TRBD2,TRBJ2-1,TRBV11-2,CASSLGLADRGQFF,TGTGCCAGCAGCTTAGGTCTAGCGGATCGAGGGCAGTTCTTC
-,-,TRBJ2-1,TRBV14,CASSQGPGSSYNEQFF,TGTGCCAGCAGCCAAGGCCCGGGAAGCTCCTACAATGAGCAGTTCTTC
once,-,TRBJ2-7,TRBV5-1,CASRGGYEQYF,TGCGCCAGCAGGGGGGGATACGAGCAGTACTTC
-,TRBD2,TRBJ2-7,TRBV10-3,CAISDWTSGSDYEQYF,TGTGCCATCAGTGATTGGACTAGCGGGAGTGATTACGAGCAGTACTTC
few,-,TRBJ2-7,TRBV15,CATSGDSSSSYEQYF,TGTGCCACCAGCGGGGACTCATCGAGCTCCTACGAGCAGTACTTC
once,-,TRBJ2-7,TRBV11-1,CASSGSTWGKGSYEQYF,TGTGCCAGCAGCGGTAGTACCTGGGGTAAGGGGTCCTACGAGCAGTACTTC
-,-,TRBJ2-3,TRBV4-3,CASSQVSGPTDTQYF,TGCGCCAGCAGCCAAGTCAGCGGGCCCACAGATACGCAGTATTTT
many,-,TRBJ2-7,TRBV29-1,CSVEVSGNPGEQYF,TGCAGCGTTGAAGTTAGCGGCAACCCTGGCGAGCAGTACTTC
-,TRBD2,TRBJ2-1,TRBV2,CASSPNRLAGKRDEQFF,TGTGCCAGCAGCCCGAACAGACTAGCGGGGAAACGCGATGAGCAGTTCTTC
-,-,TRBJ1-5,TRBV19,CASSGVFGSRNQPQHF,TGTGCCAGTAGTGGGGTGTTTGGTAGCCGCAATCAGCCCCAGCATTTT
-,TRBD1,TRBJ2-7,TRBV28,CASLTDRVRGEQYF,TGTGCCAGTCTGACCGACAGGGTCAGGGGCGAGCAGTACTTC
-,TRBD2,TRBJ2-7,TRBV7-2,CASSSSRLAGSYEQYF,TGTGCCAGCAGCTCCAGTCGACTAGCGGGGTCCTACGAGCAGTACTTC
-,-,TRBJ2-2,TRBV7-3,CASSLVPNTGELFF,TGTGCCAGCAGCTTAGTCCCAAACACCGGGGAGCTGTTTTTT
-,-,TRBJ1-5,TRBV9,CASSGDPGRNQPQHF,TGTGCCAGCAGCGGGGACCCAGGGAGAAATCAGCCCCAGCATTTT
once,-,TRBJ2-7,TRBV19,CASSPPSSLYEQYF,TGTGCCAGTAGTCCCCCGTCGTCTCTATACGAGCAGTACTTC
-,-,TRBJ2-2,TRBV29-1,CSVEPGSGGTGELFF,TGCAGCGTTGAGCCCGGGTCAGGTGGTACCGGGGAGCTGTTTTTT
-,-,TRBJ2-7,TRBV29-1,CSWSRAPSGEQYF,TGCAGTTGGTCCCGGGCTCCGTCGGGCGAGCAGTACTTC
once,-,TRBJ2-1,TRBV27,CASSLARGHNEQFF,TGTGCCAGCAGTTTGGCCAGGGGCCACAATGAGCAGTTCTTC
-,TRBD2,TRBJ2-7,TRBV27,CASSPRSLAGGGEQYF,TGTGCCAGCAGTCCCCGAAGTCTAGCGGGAGGTGGGGAGCAGTACTTC
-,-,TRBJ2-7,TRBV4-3,CASSQQGEQYF,TGCGCCAGCAGCCAACAGGGCGAGCAGTACTTC
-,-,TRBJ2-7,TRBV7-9,CASSPAYEQYF,TGTGCCAGCAGCCCTGCGTACGAGCAGTACTTC
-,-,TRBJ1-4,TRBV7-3,CASSPKGGEKLFF,TGTGCCAGCAGCCCAAAGGGTGGGGAGAAACTGTTTTTT
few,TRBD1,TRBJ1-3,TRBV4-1,CASSPPGQSGNTIYF,TGCGCCAGCAGCCCCCCGGGACAGAGCGGAAACACCATATATTTT
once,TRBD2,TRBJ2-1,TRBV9,CASSLAPGLAGLEQFF,TGTGCCAGCAGCCTTGCTCCGGGACTAGCGGGGCTGGAGCAGTTCTTC